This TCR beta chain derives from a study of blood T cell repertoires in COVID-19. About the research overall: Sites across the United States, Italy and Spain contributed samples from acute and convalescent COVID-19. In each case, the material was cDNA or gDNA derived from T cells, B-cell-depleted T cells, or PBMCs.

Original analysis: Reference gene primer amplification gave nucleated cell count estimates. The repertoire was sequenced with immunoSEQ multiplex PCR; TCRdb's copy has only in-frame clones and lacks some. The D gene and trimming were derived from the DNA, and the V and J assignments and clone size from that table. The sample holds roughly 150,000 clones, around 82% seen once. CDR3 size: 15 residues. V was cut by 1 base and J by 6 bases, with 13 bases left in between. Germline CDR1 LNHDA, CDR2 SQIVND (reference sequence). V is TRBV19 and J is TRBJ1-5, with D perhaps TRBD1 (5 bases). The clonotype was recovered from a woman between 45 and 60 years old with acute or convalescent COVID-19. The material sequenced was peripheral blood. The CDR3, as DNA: TGTGCCAGTAGTATAGGGATGGGGGGTGGTCAGCCCCAGCATTTT. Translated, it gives CASSIGMGGGQPQHF. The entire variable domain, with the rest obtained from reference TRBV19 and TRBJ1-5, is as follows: DGGITQSPKYLFRKEGQNVTLSCEQNLNHDAMYWYRQDPGQGLRLIYYSQIVNDFQKGDIAEGYSVSREKKESFPLTVTSAQKNPTAFYLCASSIGMGGGQPQHFGDGTRLSIL.